Following are 26 T cell receptor beta chains from one sample sequenced in a study of shared clonotypes between healthy human individuals. Assay: immunoSEQ multiplex PCR; the TCRdb copy retains only in-frame clones and omits some. The data show hundreds of thousands of clones, with 75% to 80% seen just once and 12% held by the top ten. The source material was PBMCs. The source of these receptors is a woman between 35 and 50 years old in good health. Some clones in this sample may be carry-over from other donors' samples.

To note about this clone: A much larger clone lies one base from this, so it may be a read error. This chain uses TRBV2 with TRBJ2-7, with D hard to call. The V and J ends lost 6 bases and 7 bases respectively, with 1 base between them. The CDR3 consists of 8 residues. CDR1 and CDR2 (germline): SNHLY, FYNNEI. CDR3 in DNA: TGTGCCAGCAGGGAGCAGTACTTC. Protein sequence: CASREQYF.

In the case of this clone: A read error likely explains this, since a far larger clone differs by one base. The chain joins TRBV7-9 to TRBJ2-2; no reliable D call. CDR3 length: 13 residues. Trimming cost V 1 base and J 10 bases, with 10 bases left between them. Germline V gives CDR1 SEHNR, CDR2 FQNEAQ (reference sequence). The CDR3 DNA reads as TGTGCCAGCAGCTTAGGGACGTTCGAGGAGCTGTTTTTT. Translated: CASSLGTFEELFF.

The CDR3 region has the DNA TGCGCCAGCAGCCAAGTGCGGGGGGCGCAAACTGAAGCTTTCTTT. Its translation is CASSQVRGAQTEAFF. The chain carries TRBV4-3 and TRBJ1-1, with D tentatively TRBD1 (6 bases). Trimming stripped 1 base from V and 5 bases from J, with 14 bases between. The CDR3 is 15 residues long. Germline lookup yields CDR1 LGHNA and CDR2 YSLEER.

This clone was seen more than once but under ten times. V usage is TRBV29-1 and J usage is TRBJ1-2; 7 positions agree with TRBD1. In germline, CDR1 is SQVTM, CDR2 ANQGSEA. V lost 3 bases and J lost 4; bases outside the gene matches: 11. The CDR3 extends over 15 amino acids. The CDR3, as DNA: TGCAGCGTTGACGGTACGGGGACAGCCTTCTATGGCTACACCTTC. Protein sequence: CSVDGTGTAFYGYTF.

The rearrangement links TRBV6-5 to TRBJ1-1, with 7 positions matching TRBD1. From germline, CDR1 is MNHEY and CDR2 SVGAGI. Trimming removed 6 bases from V and 8 bases from J; junction bases left unmatched: 3. The CDR3 consists of 11 residues. The CDR3 coding sequence is TGTGCCAGCAGCCGACAGGGCGAAGCTTTCTTT. Protein sequence: CASSRQGEAFF.

The chain uses TRBV19 and TRBJ2-7, with TRBD1 as a possible D gene (6 bases). Trimming pared 3 bases from V and 5 bases from J, leaving 14 bases between. This CDR3 contains 14 residues. CDR1 and CDR2 from the germline V gene are LNHDA and SQIVND (reference sequence). The DNA for the CDR3 is TGTGCCAGTAGTATTAGGGGGTATTACGACGAGCAGTACTTC. Amino acid sequence: CASSIRGYYDEQYF.

This clone was observed many times. The V gene is TRBV5-1, the J gene TRBJ2-1; 9 nucleotides line up with TRBD2. Germline V gene lookup returns CDR1 SGHRS and CDR2 YFSETQ. CDR3 length: 15 residues. The junction had 8 bases not matched to a gene; V was cut back by 0 bases and J by 10 bases. CDR3 sequence: CASSLVVAGVLEQFF. CDR3 nucleotide sequence: TGCGCCAGCAGCTTGGTAGTAGCGGGAGTCCTGGAGCAGTTCTTC.

A word on this clone: This likely traces to a read error, being one base from a far larger clone. The rearrangement links TRBV30 to TRBJ2-7; D may be TRBD2 (6 bases). CDR1 and CDR2 from the germline V gene are GTSNPN and SVGIG (reference sequence). Trimming left V 3 bases short and J 4 bases short, with 19 bases between. This CDR3 region has 15 residues. In nucleotides, the CDR3 is TGTGCCTGGAGGAACCGGGACGGGGGTGGTTACGAGCAGTACTTC. Encoded protein: CAWRNRDGGGYEQYF.

The J gene is TRBJ2-3, the V gene TRBV6-1; D is perhaps TRBD2 (5 bases). Trimming removed 1 base from V and 8 bases from J, with 16 bases in between. Germline values: CDR1 MNHNS, CDR2 SASEGT. The CDR3 is 15 amino acids. The DNA of the CDR3 is TGTGCCAGCAGTGAAGGAGCAGGTACGGCGGGTACGCAGTATTTT. This encodes CASSEGAGTAGTQYF.

This clone was observed many times. The J gene is TRBJ2-1, the V gene TRBV19; D is undetermined. Germline CDR1 reads LNHDA; CDR2 reads SQIVND (reference sequence). V dropped 0 bases and J dropped 3 bases, with 3 bases sitting between them. The CDR3 covers 13 residues. The CDR3 nucleotides are TGTGCCAGTAGTATAGACCGCTACAATGAGCAGTTCTTC. It encodes CASSIDRYNEQFF.

This sequence joins TRBV2 and TRBJ2-1; unclear D gene. Deletions cut 2 bases from V and 10 bases from J, with 9 bases between. The CDR3 is 12 residues long. Germline V gives CDR1 SNHLY, CDR2 FYNNEI. CDR3 bases: TGTGCCAGCAGTGAAAGGGCAGTAGAGCAGTTCTTC. Protein product: CASSERAVEQFF.

As concerns this clone: With only one base between it and a far larger clone, this is likely a read error. This likely comes from a read error, as the CDR3 has no conserved phenylalanine or tryptophan at its end. This chain connects TRBV6-5 to TRBJ2-7; 9 bases line up with TRBD2. The trim removed 3 bases at V and 3 bases at J, leaving 6 bases unmatched. Germline V gene lookup returns CDR1 MNHEY and CDR2 SVGAGI. The CDR3 runs 15 residues. The CDR3 region is CASSYSPSGNYEQYL. For the CDR3, the DNA is TGTGCCAGCAGTTATTCGCCTAGCGGGAACTACGAGCAGTACCTC.

This chain uses TRBV11-2 with TRBJ2-5, with D hard to call. The CDR3 extends over 11 amino acids. V was shortened by 5 bases and J by 6 bases, with 7 bases between the two germline ends. CDR1 and CDR2 (germline): SGHAT, FQNNGV. The chain's CDR3 is CASSIRKTQYF. The CDR3 DNA reads TGTGCCAGCAGCATCCGAAAGACCCAGTACTTC. The variable domain in full, with the rest retrieved from reference TRBV11-2 and TRBJ2-5, is EAGVAQSPRYKIIEKRQSVAFWCNPISGHATLYWYQQILGQGPKLLIQFQNNGVVDDSQLPKDRFSAERLKGVDSTLKIQPAKLEDSAVYLCASSIRKTQYFGPGTRLLVL.

The CDR3 DNA sequence: TGTGCCAGCAGCTGGACTAGCGGGAACGACGAGCAGTACTTC. The encoded protein is CASSWTSGNDEQYF. The chain uses TRBV5-4 and TRBJ2-7, with 12 bases that match TRBD2. V lost 3 bases and J lost 5; bases outside the gene matches: 3. The CDR3 length is 14 residues. CDR1 SGHNT and CDR2 YYREEE come from the germline V gene (reference sequence).

This clone showed up just a few times. Different DNA sequences within this sample yield the same CDR3. V usage is TRBV28 and J usage is TRBJ1-2, with 7 bases identical to TRBD1. In germline, CDR1 is MDHEN, CDR2 SYDVKM. The CDR3 is 14 amino acids. The junction had 6 bases not matched to a gene; V was cut back by 5 bases and J by 3 bases. CDR3: CASSLDRVDYGYTF. The CDR3 DNA is TGTGCCAGCAGTCTCGACAGGGTGGACTATGGCTACACCTTC.

The CDR3 sequence is CASPGERAGATDTQYF. CDR3 DNA: TGTGCCAGCCCCGGGGAGCGGGCGGGAGCCACAGATACGCAGTATTTT. V is TRBV2 and J is TRBJ2-3; 7 positions agree with TRBD2. Looked up from germline, CDR1 is SNHLY and CDR2 is FYNNEI. The CDR3 runs to 16 residues. V was clipped by 8 bases and J by 2 bases; unmatched bases: 13.

The V gene is TRBV28, the J gene TRBJ1-1, with 9 bases that match TRBD1. The CDR3 consists of 16 residues. Losses at the gene ends were 4 bases for V and 6 bases for J; bases not matched to a gene: 12. The germline V gene encodes CDR1 MDHEN and CDR2 SYDVKM. The chain's CDR3 is CASSSPTGTGTAEAFF. The CDR3, as DNA: TGTGCCAGCAGTTCGCCCACCGGGACAGGGACGGCTGAAGCTTTCTTT.

The chain employs TRBV6-1 and TRBJ2-7; 8 bases align to TRBD2. With V trimmed by 7 bases and J by 2 bases, 10 bases remained unmatched. CDR1 is MNHNS and CDR2 is SASEGT in the germline V gene. The CDR3 length is 15 residues. CDR3 loop: CASTRNSGATYEQYF. CDR3 nucleotide sequence: TGTGCCAGCACCAGAAATAGCGGGGCAACCTACGAGCAGTACTTC.

J is TRBJ2-5 and V is TRBV10-3; 12 positions match TRBD1. V lost 6 bases to trimming and J lost 4 bases; unmatched junction nucleotides: 6. The CDR3 spans 15 residues. Germline assignment: CDR1 ENHRY and CDR2 SYGVKD. CDR3 in amino acids: CAIRAGTGGRETQYF. CDR3 nucleotide sequence: TGTGCCATCAGGGCCGGGACAGGGGGCAGAGAGACCCAGTACTTC.

The chain links TRBV6-5 to TRBJ2-7, with 9 nucleotides matching TRBD1. Per germline, CDR1 MNHEY and CDR2 SVGAGI. V lost 2 bases, J lost 3 bases, and 8 bases stayed unmatched. The CDR3 is 16 amino acids. The CDR3 DNA reads TGTGCCAGCAGTTACGCGACACTGGGACAGGGCTACGAGCAGTACTTC. This encodes CASSYATLGQGYEQYF.

The chain employs TRBV27 and TRBJ2-7; 8 nucleotides line up with TRBD1. The germline gives CDR1 MNHEY, CDR2 SMNVEV (reference sequence). The CDR3 has 13 residues. Germline trimming cut 10 bases from V and 4 bases from J; bases unmatched to any gene: 9. Here the CDR3 reads CATSTGVWYEQYF. The DNA of the CDR3 is TGTGCCACCTCGACAGGGGTCTGGTACGAGCAGTACTTC.

The gene calls are TRBV5-8 and TRBJ2-7; D unresolved. This CDR3 has 12 residues. Germline V gene sequence: CDR1 SGHTS, CDR2 YDEGEE. V shed 3 bases and J shed 9 bases, with 13 bases lying between them. In DNA, the CDR3 is TGTGCCAGCAGCTATACAGCGCCCCCGCAGTACTTC. This translates into CASSYTAPPQYF.

The chain combines TRBV5-1 with TRBJ2-2, with 7 bases lining up with TRBD1. The germline CDR1 and CDR2 sequences are SGHRS and YFSETQ. With V trimmed by 2 bases and J by 1 base, 5 bases remained unmatched. This CDR3 is 16 amino acids long. Here the CDR3 DNA reads TGCGCCAGCAGCTTACTGACAGGGCAGAACACCGGGGAGCTGTTTTTT. Residues: CASSLLTGQNTGELFF.

CDR3 region: CADRGRGTGELFF. The CDR3 bases are TGTGCCGACAGGGGTAGGGGCACCGGGGAGCTGTTTTTT. This chain uses TRBV7-3 with TRBJ2-2; 8 positions agree with TRBD1. The germline V gene has CDR1 SGHTA and CDR2 FQGTGA. The length of the CDR3 is 13 residues. After removal of 11 bases from V and 4 bases from J, the junction contained 6 bases not matched to a gene.

The J gene is TRBJ2-3, the V gene TRBV7-7; perhaps TRBD2 as D (6 bases). V lost 6 bases and J 5 bases, leaving 18 bases between the germline ends. CDR1 and CDR2 from the germline V gene are SSHAT and FNYEAQ (reference sequence). The CDR3 spans 15 residues. The CDR3 coding sequence is TGTGCCAGCAGTCCATCGACTAGTCGTAAAGATACGCAGTATTTT. As protein: CASSPSTSRKDTQYF.

The V call is TRBV5-8, the J call TRBJ1-2; D possibly corresponds to TRBD1 (6 bases). Per germline, CDR1 SGHTS and CDR2 YDEGEE. V was clipped by 2 bases and J by 5 bases, with 10 bases between them. The CDR3 consists of 13 residues. CDR3 in amino acids: CASSLGQLYGYTF. The DNA for the CDR3 is TGTGCCAGCAGCTTAGGACAGTTGTATGGCTACACCTTC.